This TCR beta chain was captured by sequencing in a study of radiotherapy plus CTLA-4 blockade in lung cancer. The V end lost 7 bases, the J end lost 2 bases, and 14 bases lay between the germline ends. CDR1 is MDHEN, CDR2 SYDVKM, per germline. CDR3 length equals 14 residues. The data were produced by immunoSEQ multiplex PCR, yet TCRdb's version contains in-frame clones alone and is incomplete. The sample yields 70,000 to 90,000 clones, about 87% seen once. V and J are TRBV28 and TRBJ2-5, with D uncertain. This receptor was taken from a human donor with non-small cell lung cancer who had stable disease on radiotherapy plus ipilimumab. The material was peripheral blood, obtained from a patient treated with radiotherapy plus ipilimumab. CDR3 nucleotides: TGTGCCAGCACCACGGCGGACGTACAAGAGACCCAGTACTTC. This translates into CASTTADVQETQYF.